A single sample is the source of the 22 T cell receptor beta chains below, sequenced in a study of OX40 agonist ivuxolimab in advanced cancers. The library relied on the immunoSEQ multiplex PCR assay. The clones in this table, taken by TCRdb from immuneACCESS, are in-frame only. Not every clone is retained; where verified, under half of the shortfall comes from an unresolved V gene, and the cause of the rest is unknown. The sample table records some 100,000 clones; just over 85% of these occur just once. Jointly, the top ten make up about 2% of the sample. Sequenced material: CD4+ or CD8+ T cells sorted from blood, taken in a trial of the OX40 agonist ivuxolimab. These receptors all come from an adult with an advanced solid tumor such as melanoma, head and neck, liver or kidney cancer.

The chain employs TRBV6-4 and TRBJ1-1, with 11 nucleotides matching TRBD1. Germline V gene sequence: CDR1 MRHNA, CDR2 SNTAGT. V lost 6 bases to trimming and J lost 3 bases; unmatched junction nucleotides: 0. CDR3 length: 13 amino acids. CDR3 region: CASRGQGDTEAFF. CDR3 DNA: TGTGCCAGCAGGGGACAGGGGGACACTGAAGCTTTCTTT.

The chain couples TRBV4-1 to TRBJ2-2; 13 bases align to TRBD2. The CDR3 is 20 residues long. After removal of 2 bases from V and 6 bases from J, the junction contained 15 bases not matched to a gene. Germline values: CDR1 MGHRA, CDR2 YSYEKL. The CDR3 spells CASSQSVAIGLAGEPGELFF. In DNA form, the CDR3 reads TGCGCCAGCAGCCAAAGCGTTGCGATAGGACTAGCGGGAGAACCCGGGGAGCTGTTTTTT.

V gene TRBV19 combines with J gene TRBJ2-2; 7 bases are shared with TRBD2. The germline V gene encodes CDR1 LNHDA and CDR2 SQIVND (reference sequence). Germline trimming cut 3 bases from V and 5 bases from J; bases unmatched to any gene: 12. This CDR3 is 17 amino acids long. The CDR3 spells CASSIGSGILKTGELFF. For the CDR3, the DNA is TGTGCCAGTAGTATCGGAAGCGGGATTCTGAAAACCGGGGAGCTGTTTTTT.

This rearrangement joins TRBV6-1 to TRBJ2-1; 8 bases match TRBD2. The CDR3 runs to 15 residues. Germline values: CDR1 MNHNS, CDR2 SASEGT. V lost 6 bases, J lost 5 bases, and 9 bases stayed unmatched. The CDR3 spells CASSDRTSLNNEQFF. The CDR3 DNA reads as TGTGCCAGCAGCGACCGGACTAGCCTAAACAATGAGCAGTTCTTC.

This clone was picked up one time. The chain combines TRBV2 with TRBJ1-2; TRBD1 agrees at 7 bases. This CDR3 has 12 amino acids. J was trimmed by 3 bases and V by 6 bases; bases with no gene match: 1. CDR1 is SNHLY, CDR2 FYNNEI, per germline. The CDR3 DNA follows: TGTGCCAGCAGCGGGACAGACTATGGCTACACCTTC. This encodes CASSGTDYGYTF.

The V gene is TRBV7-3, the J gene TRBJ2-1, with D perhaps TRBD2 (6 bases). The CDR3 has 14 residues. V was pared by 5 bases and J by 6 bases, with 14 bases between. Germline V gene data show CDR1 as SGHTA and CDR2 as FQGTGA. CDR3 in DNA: TGTGCCAGCAGCCCGAGACTAGTTTCCAATGAGCAGTTCTTC. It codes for CASSPRLVSNEQFF.

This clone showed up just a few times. CDR3 in amino acids: CASSLSGSEAFF. CDR3 DNA sequence: TGTGCCAGCAGTTTATCGGGGTCTGAAGCTTTCTTT. The chain couples TRBV28 to TRBJ1-1; D call uncertain. The germline V gene encodes CDR1 MDHEN and CDR2 SYDVKM. The CDR3 runs to 12 residues. Trimming left V 1 base short and J 6 bases short, with 6 bases between. The complete variable domain, with remaining parts taken from reference TRBV28 and TRBJ1-1, reads DVKVTQSSRYLVKRTGEKVFLECVQDMDHENMFWYRQDPGLGLRLIYFSYDVKMKEKGDIPEGYSVSREKKERFSLILESASTNQTSMYLCASSLSGSEAFFGQGTRLTVV.

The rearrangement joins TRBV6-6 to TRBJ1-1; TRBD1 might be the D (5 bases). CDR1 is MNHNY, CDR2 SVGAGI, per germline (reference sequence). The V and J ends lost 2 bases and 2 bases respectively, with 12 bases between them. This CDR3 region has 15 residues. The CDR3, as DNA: TGTGCCAGCAGTTACCTCCGGGGGAGTAACACTGAAGCTTTCTTT. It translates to CASSYLRGSNTEAFF.

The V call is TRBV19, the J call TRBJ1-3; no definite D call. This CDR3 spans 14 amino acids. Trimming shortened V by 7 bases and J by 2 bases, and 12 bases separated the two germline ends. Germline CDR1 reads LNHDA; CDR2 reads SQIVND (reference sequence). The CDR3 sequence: CASTLEGPGNTIYF. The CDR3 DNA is TGTGCCAGTACCCTGGAGGGTCCTGGAAACACCATATATTTT.

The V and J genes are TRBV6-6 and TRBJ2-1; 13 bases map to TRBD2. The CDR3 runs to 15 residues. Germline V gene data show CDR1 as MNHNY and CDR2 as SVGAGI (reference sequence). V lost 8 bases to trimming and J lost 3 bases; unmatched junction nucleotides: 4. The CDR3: CASQGLAGYYNEQFF. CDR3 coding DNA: TGTGCCAGCCAGGGACTAGCGGGATACTACAATGAGCAGTTCTTC.

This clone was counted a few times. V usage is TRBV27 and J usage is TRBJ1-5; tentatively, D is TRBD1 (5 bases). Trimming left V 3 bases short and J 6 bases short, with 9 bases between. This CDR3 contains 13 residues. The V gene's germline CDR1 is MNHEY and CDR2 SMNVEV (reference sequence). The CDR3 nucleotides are TGTGCCAGCAGTTTGCAGGGAGGTCAGCCCCAGCATTTT. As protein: CASSLQGGQPQHF.

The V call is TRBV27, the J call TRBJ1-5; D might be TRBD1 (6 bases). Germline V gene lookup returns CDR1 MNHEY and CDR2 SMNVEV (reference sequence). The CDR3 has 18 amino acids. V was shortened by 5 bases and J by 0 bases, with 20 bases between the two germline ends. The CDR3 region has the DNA TGTGCCAGCAGTCCCACAGGGAGTATAGCCTATAGCAATCAGCCCCAGCATTTT. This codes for CASSPTGSIAYSNQPQHF.

The CDR3 DNA sequence: TGTGCCAGCGGTACTCTAGCAACTAATGAAAAACTGTTTTTT. Protein product: CASGTLATNEKLFF. J is TRBJ1-4 and V is TRBV6-1, with unresolved D. CDR1 MNHNS and CDR2 SASEGT come from the germline V gene. The V end was cut by 8 bases, the J end by 0 bases, with 10 bases between. The CDR3 has 14 amino acids.

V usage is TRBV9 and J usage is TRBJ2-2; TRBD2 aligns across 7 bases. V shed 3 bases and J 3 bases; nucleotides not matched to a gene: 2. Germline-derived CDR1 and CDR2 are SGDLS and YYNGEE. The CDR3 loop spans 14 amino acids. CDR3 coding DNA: TGTGCCAGCAGCGCCGGACTAGACACCGGGGAGCTGTTTTTT. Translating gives CASSAGLDTGELFF.

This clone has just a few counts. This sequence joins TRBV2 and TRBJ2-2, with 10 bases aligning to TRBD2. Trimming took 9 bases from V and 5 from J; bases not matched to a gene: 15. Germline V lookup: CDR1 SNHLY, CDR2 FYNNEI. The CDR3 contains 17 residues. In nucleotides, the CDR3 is TGTGCCAGGGGGAGGCTAGCGGGAGCCCCGGGTACCGGGGAGCTGTTTTTT. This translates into CARGRLAGAPGTGELFF.

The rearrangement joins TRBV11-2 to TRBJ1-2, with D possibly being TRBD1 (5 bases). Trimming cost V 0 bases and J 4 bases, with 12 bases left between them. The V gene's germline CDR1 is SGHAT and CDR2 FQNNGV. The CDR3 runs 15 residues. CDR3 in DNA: TGTGCCAGCAGCTTAGACGACAGCGCCTTCTATGGCTACACCTTC. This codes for CASSLDDSAFYGYTF.

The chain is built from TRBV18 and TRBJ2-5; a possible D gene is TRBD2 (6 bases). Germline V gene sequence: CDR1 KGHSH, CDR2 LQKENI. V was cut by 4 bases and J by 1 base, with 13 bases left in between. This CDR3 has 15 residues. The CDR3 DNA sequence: TGTGCCAGCTCACTCCACCCGGGAGCCCAAGAGACCCAGTACTTC. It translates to CASSLHPGAQETQYF.

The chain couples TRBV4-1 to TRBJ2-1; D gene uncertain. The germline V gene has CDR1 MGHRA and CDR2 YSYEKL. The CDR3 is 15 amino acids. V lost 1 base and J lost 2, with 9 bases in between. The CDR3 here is CASSQVAETYNEQFF. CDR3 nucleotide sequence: TGCGCCAGCAGCCAAGTGGCAGAAACCTACAATGAGCAGTTCTTC.

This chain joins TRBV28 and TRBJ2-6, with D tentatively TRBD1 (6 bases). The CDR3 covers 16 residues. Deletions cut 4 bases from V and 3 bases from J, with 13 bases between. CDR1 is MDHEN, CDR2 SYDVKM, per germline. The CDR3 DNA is TGTGCCAGCAGTTCCCCTGGGGGCGGTGGGGCCAACGTCCTGACTTTC. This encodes CASSSPGGGGANVLTF.

CDR3 region: CASSLTSGGAKNIQYF. The CDR3 nucleotides are TGCGCCAGCAGCTTGACGAGCGGCGGAGCCAAAAACATTCAGTACTTC. The V call is TRBV5-1, the J call TRBJ2-4, with D maybe TRBD2 (5 bases). The CDR3 contains 16 residues. Germline V gene data show CDR1 as SGHRS and CDR2 as YFSETQ. Trimming removed 1 base from V and 0 bases from J, with 11 bases in between.

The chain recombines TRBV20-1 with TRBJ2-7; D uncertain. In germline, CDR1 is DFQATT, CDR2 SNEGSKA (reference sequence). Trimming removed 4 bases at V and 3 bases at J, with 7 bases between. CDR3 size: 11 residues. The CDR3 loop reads CSATFLYEQYF. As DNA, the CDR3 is TGCAGTGCTACATTCCTCTACGAGCAGTACTTC.

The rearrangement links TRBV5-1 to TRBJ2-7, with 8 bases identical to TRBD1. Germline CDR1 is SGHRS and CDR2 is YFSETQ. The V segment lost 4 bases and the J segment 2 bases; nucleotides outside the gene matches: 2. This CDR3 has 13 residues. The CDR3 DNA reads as TGCGCCAGCAGCCCGACAGGGGCCTACGAGCAGTACTTC. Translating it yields CASSPTGAYEQYF.